This TCR beta chain comes out of a study of T cells in Graves' hyperthyroidism and ophthalmopathy. This clonotype was seen repeatedly, ten times or more. CDR3 length: 14 residues. The V segment lost 6 bases and the J segment 8 bases; nucleotides outside the gene matches: 11. Germline V lookup: CDR1 LNHDA, CDR2 SQIVND (reference sequence). What was amplified from RNA transcripts were TCR beta CDR3 regions. Carried out on the TCR CDR3, a first-round RT-PCR used the HTBI primer set. TCRdb reanalysed the multiplex PCR reads using MiXCR and keeps one entry per CDR3 protein. Of around 300,000 distinct CDR3 sequences in the sample, less than 30% were seen once.

The sample consisted of blood. This sequence originates from a man aged 40-49 years with Graves' hyperthyroidism that later progressed to Graves' ophthalmopathy. The chain uses TRBV19 and TRBJ1-2; 8 bases are shared with TRBD1. CDR3 residues: CASSRRTGLWGYTF. Here the CDR3 DNA reads TGTGCCAGTAGCCGCCGGACAGGGCTTTGGGGCTACACCTTC.